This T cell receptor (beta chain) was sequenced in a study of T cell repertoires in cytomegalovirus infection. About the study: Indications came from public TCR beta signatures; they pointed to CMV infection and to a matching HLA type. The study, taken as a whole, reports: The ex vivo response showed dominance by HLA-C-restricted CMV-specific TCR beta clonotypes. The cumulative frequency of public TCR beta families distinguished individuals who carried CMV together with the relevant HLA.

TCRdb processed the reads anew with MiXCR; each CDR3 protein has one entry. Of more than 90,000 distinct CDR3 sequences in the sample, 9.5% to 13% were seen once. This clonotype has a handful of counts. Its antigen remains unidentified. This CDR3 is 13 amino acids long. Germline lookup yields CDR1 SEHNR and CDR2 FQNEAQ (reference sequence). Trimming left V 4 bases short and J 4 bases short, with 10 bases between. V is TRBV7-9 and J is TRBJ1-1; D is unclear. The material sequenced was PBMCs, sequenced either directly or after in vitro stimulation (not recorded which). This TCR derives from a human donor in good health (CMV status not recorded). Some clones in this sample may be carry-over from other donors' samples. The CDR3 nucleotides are TGTGCCAGCAGCTCGCTCTCTGGCACTGAAGCTTTCTTT. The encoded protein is CASSSLSGTEAFF.